This T cell receptor (beta chain) comes out of a study of T cell repertoires in cytomegalovirus infection. TCRdb analysed the reads with MiXCR anew, one entry per CDR3 protein. The table records roughly 860,000 distinct CDR3 sequences, 30% to 35% of them present only once. As regards this clonotype: Antigen unknown.

Study-wide results and caveats: Cumulative frequency (of public TCR beta family members) identified carriers of CMV plus the relevant HLA. CMV-specific TCR beta clonotypes restricted by HLA-C dominated the ex vivo response.

The CDR3 spans 17 residues. Trimming cost V 3 bases and J 2 bases; bases outside gene matches: 4. CDR1 is KGHDR, CDR2 SFDVKD, per germline. The sequencing here drew on cultured CD8+ T cells from PBMCs, taken from culture after CMV antigen stimulation. The receptor's source is a human donor in good health (CMV status not recorded). Some clones in this sample may be carry-over from other donors' samples. V usage is TRBV24-1 and J usage is TRBJ2-1; 12 bases are a match to TRBD2. DNA for the CDR3: TGTGCCACCAGTGATGTCACTAGCGGGGGGCCCTACAATGAGCAGTTCTTC. Protein: CATSDVTSGGPYNEQFF.